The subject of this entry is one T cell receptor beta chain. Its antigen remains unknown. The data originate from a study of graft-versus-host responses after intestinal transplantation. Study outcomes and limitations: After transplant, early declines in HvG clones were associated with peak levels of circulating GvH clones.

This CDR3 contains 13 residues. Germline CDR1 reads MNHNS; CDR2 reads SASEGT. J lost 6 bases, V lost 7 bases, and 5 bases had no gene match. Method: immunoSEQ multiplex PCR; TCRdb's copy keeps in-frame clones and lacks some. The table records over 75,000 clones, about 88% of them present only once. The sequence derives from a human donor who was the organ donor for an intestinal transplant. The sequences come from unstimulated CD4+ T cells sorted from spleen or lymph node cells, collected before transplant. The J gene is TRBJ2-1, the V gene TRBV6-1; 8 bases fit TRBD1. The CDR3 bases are TGTGCCAGCACCCGACAGGGGTTCAATGAGCAGTTCTTC. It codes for CASTRQGFNEQFF.